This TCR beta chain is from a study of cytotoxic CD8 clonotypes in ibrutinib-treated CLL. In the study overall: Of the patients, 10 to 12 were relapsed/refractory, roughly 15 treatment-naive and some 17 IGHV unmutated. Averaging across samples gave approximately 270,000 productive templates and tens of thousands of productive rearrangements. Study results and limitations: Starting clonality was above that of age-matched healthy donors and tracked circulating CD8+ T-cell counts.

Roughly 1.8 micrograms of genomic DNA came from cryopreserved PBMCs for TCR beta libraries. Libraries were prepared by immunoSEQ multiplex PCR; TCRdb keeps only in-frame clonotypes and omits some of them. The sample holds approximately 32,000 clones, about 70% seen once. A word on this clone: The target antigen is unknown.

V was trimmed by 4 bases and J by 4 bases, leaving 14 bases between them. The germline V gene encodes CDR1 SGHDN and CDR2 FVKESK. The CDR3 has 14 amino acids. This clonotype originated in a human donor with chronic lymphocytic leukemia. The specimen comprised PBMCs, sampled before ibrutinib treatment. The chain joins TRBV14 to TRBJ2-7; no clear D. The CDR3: CASSPVPTWYEQYF. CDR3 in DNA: TGTGCCAGCAGCCCGGTCCCGACTTGGTACGAGCAGTACTTC.